This TCR beta chain originates from a study of T cell responses to AZD1222 COVID-19 vaccine. Study as a whole: Some second doses came at about 4 weeks and others at about 12 weeks; these were pooled.

The method was immunoSEQ multiplex PCR; TCRdb's version includes in-frame clones alone and lacks a portion of them. In the table there are about 110,000 clones, more than 70% of which are singletons. Study observations and caveats: Repertoires were sampled only after the peak T cell response. The sample set comprised mostly white British donors with more females, and clonal diversity was possibly underestimated.

About this clone itself: Antigen unknown.

The material was peripheral blood, obtained on day 0 of AZD1222 vaccination. The TCR comes from an adult in good health.

The CDR3: CASSLSRGRAFF. The CDR3 DNA follows: TGTGCCAGCAGTTTATCGAGGGGGCGAGCTTTCTTT. This chain links TRBV12-3 or TRBV12-4 with TRBJ1-1; 7 bases agree with TRBD1. V dropped 2 bases and J dropped 10; count of bases not matched to a gene: 4. CDR3 length: 12 residues.